Listed here are 2 T cell receptor beta chains from one sample, sequenced in a study of beta chain features in type 1 diabetes. Every bit of the isolated RNA underwent reverse transcription, so sequencing read expressed TCRB transcripts. This table comes from immunoSEQ multiplex PCR, and its TCRdb copy is limited to in-frame clones, with some not included. The sample contains about 900,000 clones, about 17% of which appear only once. The sequenced material came from naive CD4+ T cells from blood. The receptors were sampled from a young woman in good health.

This clone was counted between two and nine times. The rearrangement uses TRBV25-1 and TRBJ1-2; D uncertain. Germline-derived CDR1 and CDR2 are MGHDK and SYGVNS. CDR3 size: 17 residues. V was cut by 1 base and J by 6 bases, with 21 bases left in between. CDR3 residues: CASSEFGGTELINGYTF. The CDR3 DNA follows: TGTGCCAGCAGTGAATTTGGAGGTACGGAACTCATTAATGGCTACACCTTC.

This clone was seen more than once but under ten times. This chain links TRBV13 with TRBJ2-1, with 10 nucleotides matching TRBD2. Germline lookup yields CDR1 PRHDT and CDR2 FYEKMQ (reference sequence). V gave up 6 bases and J gave up 6 bases; unmatched junction bases: 5. This CDR3 region has 14 residues. CDR3 bases: TGTGCCAGCAGGGGAGCGGGAGGGGGCAATGAGCAGTTCTTC. Translated: CASRGAGGGNEQFF.